Reported below is one T cell receptor beta chain. Its antigen target is currently unknown. Per-nucleotide qualities are absent, and no much larger clonotype sits a single base away. The V and J ends are trimmed by 3 bases and 3 bases, leaving 13 bases between them. The CDR3, from cysteine to phenylalanine, totals 14 residues. Only the CDR3 region is kept as DNA, spanning 42 bases read in frame from base 1. Taken from the germline V gene, the CDR1 and CDR2 loops are SGDLS and YYNGEE. This sample was included in a study of shared clonotypes between healthy human individuals (dated by TCRdb to 2020 to 2022). For the wider study: Three men and a couple of women, aged 18 to 49 years, made up the cohort. For each donor, three plates each were used for CD4 naive and CD4 memory, two plates were used for CD8 naive, and one plate was used for CD8 memory. Each donor's leukapheresis produced roughly between about 0.9 and 9.5 billion PBMCs. To estimate repertoire size and how much clonotypes are shared between individuals, the study performed deep sequencing of blood TCR repertoires from a handful of healthy adults. To increase sequencing depth and limit assay-specific biases, TCR repertoire library preparation and sequencing were carried out by different laboratories using diverse techniques.

For the CD8 naive samples, CD45RO-negative cells were positively selected for CCR7, yielding a CD45RA+CCR7+ population from which TemRA cells were excluded. Healthy HIV-negative adults with no recently reported acute infections or vaccinations were included as donors. Every donor was a Caucasian adult living in Nashville, Tennessee, USA. After blood collection by leukapheresis, PBMCs were isolated using Ficoll-Histopaque density gradient centrifugation and then cryopreserved in the vapor phase of liquid nitrogen. Analytical flow cytometry was used to check the purity and quantity of every magnetically sorted T cell population. Genomic DNA was isolated from each sorted fraction and quantified by UV absorbance on a Nanodrop 2000c. Using the deep immunoSEQ assay, multiplex PCR amplified TCR CDR3 regions from genomic DNA. For each cell subset, the extracted genomic DNA was distributed evenly across all wells of several immunoSEQ 96-well plates, and each plate served as one replicate. Each replicate PCR for sorted subsets received approximately 200 ng genomic DNA, equal to some 32,000 T cell genomes. The purified libraries were quantified using a Qubit 3.0 fluorometer, sized with a Bioanalyzer 2100, and then quantified again using the KAPA Library Quantification kit. A separate single-read 150-cycle Illumina NextSeq 550 flow cell was used to sequence each immunoSEQ 96-well plate. In the paper's pipeline: Because only junctional sequences without quality scores were contained in the immunoSEQ output, filtering matching that applied to full-length reads could not be performed. To assign V/J genes and CDR3, sequences were annotated against IMGT germline references using PyIR, a Python wrapper for IgBLAST v1.9. Reads were removed for weak V/J assignments (E-value above 1e-6), missing CDR3, stop codons, out-of-frame junctions, or ambiguous translated residues. V3J clonotypes were defined as sequences sharing the same inferred V gene, J gene, and CDR3 amino acid sequence. The percentage overlap between two repertoires was calculated by dividing the number of shared unique clonotypes by the size of the smaller repertoire. Repertoire richness was assessed with RTK rarefaction, the Chao1 estimator, and Recon v2.1 estimates of unobserved clonotypes. Generation probabilities were computed with OLGA for all TCRbeta clonotypes obtained by the gDNA method from a handful of donors. As stored in TCRdb, this immuneACCESS dataset retains in-frame rearrangements with V and J assigned. A fraction of the clones does not appear; measured against another copy, unresolved V genes explain less than half of the discrepancy, and the remainder lacks a known reason. V and J calls and clone size are those listed in that table; D and trimming were worked out from the DNA. The sample data list nearly 2 million clones, and about 95% of these were observed just once. The ten top clones hold more than 0.9% of the sample.

On the study overall, not on this receptor specifically: Naive subsets generally had larger estimated clonotype richness than memory subsets. Sampling was restricted to blood, and TCR repertoires in tissues likely differ from the TCR repertoires found in blood. Because the study included a small number of donors, the genetic and exposure-history diversity represented was limited. Higher generation probabilities were observed for clonotypes shared by all four sorted-subset donors than for non-shared clonotypes. Based on pairwise subsampling, the degree of clonotype sharing among donors was expected to be affected by sequencing depth. Rarefaction of sorted-subset datasets indicated incomplete sequencing despite the large sequencing depth. Sharing across a handful of donors was observed for about 5% of naive CD4, about 4% of naive CD8, over 2% of memory CD4, and around 0.44% of memory CD8 clonotypes.

The receptor's source is a man between 18 and 29 years old in good health. Sequenced: naive CD8+ T cells sorted from blood. This specimen's cell subset or site label, interpreted: CD45RA+CCR7+. The V and J genes are TRBV9 and TRBJ2-7, and the D gene may be TRBD1, 6 bases matching. The CDR3 reads CASSAGTLFYEQYF. At the DNA level, the sequence is TGTGCCAGCAGCGCCGGGACACTTTTCTACGAGCAGTACTTC.